Listed below are T cell receptor beta chains from one sample, sequenced in a study of chemoradiotherapy in HPV16-positive cancers. The assay was immunoSEQ multiplex PCR, and TCRdb's table has in-frame clones only and misses some. Of about 20,000 clones detected, around 90% appear once; the ten largest clones hold 17%. The sample was blood, taken from a patient who underwent chemoradiotherapy. Receptors originate from a human donor with HPV-associated anogenital cancer. The CDR3 runs from the conserved cysteine through the conserved F or W. Each record gives: D gene, clone size, V gene, J gene, CDR3 DNA, CDR3 protein. A D gene is named only where the DNA matches it firmly. For some rows the clone size is stated as once, few or many, or as a class when expanded; others skip it.

d_call: TRBD1; clone_size: .; v_call: TRBV10-2; j_call: TRBJ1-2; cdr3_nt: TGCGCCAGCAGTCCCACAGGGGGCGCGAGCTATGGCTACACCTTC; cdr3_aa: CASSPTGGASYGYTF
d_call: .; clone_size: .; v_call: TRBV5-4; j_call: TRBJ2-3; cdr3_nt: TGTGCCAGCAGCCCCCCCACGACAGATACGCAGTATTTT; cdr3_aa: CASSPPTTDTQYF
d_call: .; clone_size: .; v_call: TRBV5-1; j_call: TRBJ2-3; cdr3_nt: TGCGCCAGCAGCTTGGTGCCCGCTTCAGATACGCAGTATTTT; cdr3_aa: CASSLVPASDTQYF
d_call: .; clone_size: .; v_call: TRBV6-6; j_call: TRBJ2-1; cdr3_nt: TGTGCCAGCAGCCCTCCGGGACGGTCCTACAATGAGCAGTTCTTC; cdr3_aa: CASSPPGRSYNEQFF
d_call: TRBD2; clone_size: .; v_call: TRBV7-9; j_call: TRBJ2-7; cdr3_nt: TGTGCCAGCAGCTTAGGGGGGGGCGAGCAGTACTTC; cdr3_aa: CASSLGGGEQYF
d_call: TRBD1; clone_size: .; v_call: TRBV7-6; j_call: TRBJ1-5; cdr3_nt: TGTGCCAGCAGCGCGGGGACAGTCTATAGCAATCAGCCCCAGCATTTT; cdr3_aa: CASSAGTVYSNQPQHF
d_call: .; clone_size: once; v_call: TRBV6-1; j_call: TRBJ1-5; cdr3_nt: TGTGCCAGCAGTGAAGGGGTGGGGAATCAGCCCCAGCATTTT; cdr3_aa: CASSEGVGNQPQHF
d_call: .; clone_size: .; v_call: TRBV19; j_call: TRBJ2-3; cdr3_nt: TGTGCCAGTAGTATTCAGGGGTCAGATACGCAGTATTTT; cdr3_aa: CASSIQGSDTQYF
d_call: TRBD2; clone_size: once; v_call: TRBV7-3; j_call: TRBJ2-2; cdr3_nt: TGTGCCAGCAGCCCCGGAGCGGGGGGGCCGAACACCGGGGAGCTGTTTTTT; cdr3_aa: CASSPGAGGPNTGELFF
d_call: .; clone_size: .; v_call: TRBV5-1; j_call: TRBJ1-6; cdr3_nt: TGCGCCAGCAGCTTGACTTTTACAGGGAGAGCTTCACCCCTCCACTTT; cdr3_aa: CASSLTFTGRASPLHF
d_call: TRBD1; clone_size: .; v_call: TRBV6-4; j_call: TRBJ1-1; cdr3_nt: TGTGCCAGCAAATGGGACAGTCTGAACACTGAAGCTTTCTTT; cdr3_aa: CASKWDSLNTEAFF
d_call: .; clone_size: .; v_call: TRBV5-1; j_call: TRBJ1-1; cdr3_nt: TGCGCCAGCAGCCCACAGGCTGGAAGTATAGCTGAAGCTTTCTTT; cdr3_aa: CASSPQAGSIAEAFF
d_call: .; clone_size: .; v_call: TRBV7-3; j_call: TRBJ1-1; cdr3_nt: TGTGCCAGCAGCATACAAAGGAACACTGAAGCTTTCTTT; cdr3_aa: CASSIQRNTEAFF
d_call: TRBD1; clone_size: .; v_call: TRBV11-2; j_call: TRBJ1-2; cdr3_nt: TGTGCCAGCAGACCAACAGGGGACTATGGCTACACCTTC; cdr3_aa: CASRPTGDYGYTF
d_call: .; clone_size: .; v_call: TRBV7-6; j_call: TRBJ2-1; cdr3_nt: TGTGCCAGCAGTTTCCGGGACGACTACAATGAGCAGTTCTTC; cdr3_aa: CASSFRDDYNEQFF
d_call: .; clone_size: .; v_call: TRBV7-9; j_call: TRBJ2-7; cdr3_nt: TGTGCCAGCAGCCCGACAGAATCCTACGAGCAGTACTTC; cdr3_aa: CASSPTESYEQYF
d_call: .; clone_size: .; v_call: TRBV5-4; j_call: TRBJ2-1; cdr3_nt: TGTGCCAGCAGCTTGGCCCCAACCCCCGATGAGCAGTTCTTC; cdr3_aa: CASSLAPTPDEQFF
d_call: .; clone_size: .; v_call: TRBV7-2; j_call: TRBJ2-1; cdr3_nt: TGTGCCAGCAGCTTAAATGACGTGTTCATCTCCTACAATGAGCAGTTCTTC; cdr3_aa: CASSLNDVFISYNEQFF
d_call: .; clone_size: .; v_call: TRBV5-4; j_call: TRBJ1-2; cdr3_nt: TGTGCCAGCAGCCCCGGCGTCCAGGGGGGCTACACCTTC; cdr3_aa: CASSPGVQGGYTF
d_call: .; clone_size: .; v_call: TRBV9; j_call: TRBJ1-4; cdr3_nt: TGTGCCAGCAGCGTCGACAATGGAGATGAAAAACTGTTTTTT; cdr3_aa: CASSVDNGDEKLFF
d_call: .; clone_size: .; v_call: TRBV29-1; j_call: TRBJ2-7; cdr3_nt: TGCAGCGGCCGTACAGGTTCCGAGCAGTACTTC; cdr3_aa: CSGRTGSEQYF
d_call: .; clone_size: .; v_call: TRBV5-4; j_call: TRBJ2-7; cdr3_nt: TGTGCCAGCAGCTGGGGCGCCAGGGCTATCGAGCAGTACTTC; cdr3_aa: CASSWGARAIEQYF
d_call: TRBD2; clone_size: .; v_call: TRBV6-1; j_call: TRBJ2-1; cdr3_nt: TGTGCCAGCAGTGCACTAGCGGGAGCCATAGATGAGCAGTTCTTC; cdr3_aa: CASSALAGAIDEQFF
d_call: .; clone_size: .; v_call: TRBV7-2; j_call: TRBJ1-1; cdr3_nt: TGTGCCAGCAGCTTAGATTCAGGGTGGTCCGTGGGGGCTTTCTTT; cdr3_aa: CASSLDSGWSVGAFF
d_call: TRBD1; clone_size: .; v_call: TRBV5-4; j_call: TRBJ1-3; cdr3_nt: TGTGCCAGCAGCCCGGGACAGGGGCGCTCTGGAAACACCATATATTTT; cdr3_aa: CASSPGQGRSGNTIYF
d_call: TRBD2; clone_size: .; v_call: TRBV5-1; j_call: TRBJ2-5; cdr3_nt: TGCGCCAGCAGCTCGATAGGACTAGCGGGGGGAGTCCAAGAGACCCAGTACTTC; cdr3_aa: CASSSIGLAGGVQETQYF
d_call: .; clone_size: .; v_call: TRBV21-1; j_call: TRBJ2-2; cdr3_nt: TGTGCCAGCAGCAAAACCGGGACCCAACCAACCGGGGAGCTGTTTTTT; cdr3_aa: CASSKTGTQPTGELFF
d_call: TRBD1; clone_size: once; v_call: TRBV27; j_call: TRBJ1-1; cdr3_nt: TGTGCCAGCAGTACTATTTCATGGTACAGGGGGCCTGAAGCTTTCTTT; cdr3_aa: CASSTISWYRGPEAFF
d_call: TRBD1; clone_size: .; v_call: TRBV6-1; j_call: TRBJ2-7; cdr3_nt: TGTGCCAGCAGTCACGGGACAGACAAGTACGAGCAGTACTTC; cdr3_aa: CASSHGTDKYEQYF
d_call: .; clone_size: few; v_call: TRBV21-1; j_call: TRBJ1-6; cdr3_nt: TGTGCCAGCAGCAAGCGACAGAGCTCCTATAATTCACCCCTCCACTTT; cdr3_aa: CASSKRQSSYNSPLHF
d_call: TRBD2; clone_size: .; v_call: TRBV7-3; j_call: TRBJ2-1; cdr3_nt: TGTGCCAGCAGCCCGGGACTAGCGGCCACGGAAGACTCCTACAATGAGCAGTTCTTC; cdr3_aa: CASSPGLAATEDSYNEQFF
d_call: .; clone_size: .; v_call: TRBV27; j_call: TRBJ2-7; cdr3_nt: TGTGCCAGCAGGGGGGTGGACTCTGGTTCCTACGAGCAGTACTTC; cdr3_aa: CASRGVDSGSYEQYF
d_call: .; clone_size: .; v_call: TRBV6-5; j_call: TRBJ2-2; cdr3_nt: TGTGCCAGCAGTTACACAGCAGGGGGGACCGGGGAGCTGTTTTTT; cdr3_aa: CASSYTAGGTGELFF
d_call: .; clone_size: .; v_call: TRBV11-2; j_call: TRBJ1-1; cdr3_nt: TGTGCCAGCAGCTTACAGGGCACTGAAGCTTTCTTT; cdr3_aa: CASSLQGTEAFF
d_call: .; clone_size: .; v_call: TRBV4-3; j_call: TRBJ1-6; cdr3_nt: TGCGCCAGCAGCCTAGAGTCCTATAATTCACCCCTCCACTTT; cdr3_aa: CASSLESYNSPLHF
d_call: .; clone_size: .; v_call: TRBV20-1; j_call: TRBJ1-3; cdr3_nt: TGCAGTGCTAGAGGTGGGAACACCATATATTTT; cdr3_aa: CSARGGNTIYF
d_call: .; clone_size: .; v_call: TRBV19; j_call: TRBJ2-7; cdr3_nt: TGTGCCAGTAGACCCGGGACGAGGGATTACGAGCAGTACTTC; cdr3_aa: CASRPGTRDYEQYF
d_call: .; clone_size: .; v_call: TRBV10-2; j_call: TRBJ1-2; cdr3_nt: TGCGCCAGCAGTGAGTTCGAGGGGAACTATGGCTACACCTTC; cdr3_aa: CASSEFEGNYGYTF
d_call: .; clone_size: .; v_call: TRBV2; j_call: TRBJ2-7; cdr3_nt: TGTGCCAGCAGTGATTTGGCTAGAGGGGGTCGCGAGCAGTACTTC; cdr3_aa: CASSDLARGGREQYF
d_call: .; clone_size: .; v_call: TRBV4-3; j_call: TRBJ1-5; cdr3_nt: TGCGCCAGCAGCCAAGAAAGGGAGTTGGCAGGGTTTCGTAATCAGCCCCAGCATTTT; cdr3_aa: CASSQERELAGFRNQPQHF
d_call: .; clone_size: .; v_call: TRBV5-1; j_call: TRBJ1-2; cdr3_nt: TGCGCCAGCAGAGGGGGGGACTACTATGGCTACACCTTC; cdr3_aa: CASRGGDYYGYTF
d_call: .; clone_size: .; v_call: TRBV4-2; j_call: TRBJ2-2; cdr3_nt: TGTGCCAGCAGCCTAACTCAGGGAGACACCGGGGAGCTGTTTTTT; cdr3_aa: CASSLTQGDTGELFF
d_call: TRBD1; clone_size: .; v_call: TRBV27; j_call: TRBJ2-7; cdr3_nt: TGTGCCAGCAGTCCGGGGACAGGAAGCAGCTCCTACGAGCAGTACTTC; cdr3_aa: CASSPGTGSSSYEQYF